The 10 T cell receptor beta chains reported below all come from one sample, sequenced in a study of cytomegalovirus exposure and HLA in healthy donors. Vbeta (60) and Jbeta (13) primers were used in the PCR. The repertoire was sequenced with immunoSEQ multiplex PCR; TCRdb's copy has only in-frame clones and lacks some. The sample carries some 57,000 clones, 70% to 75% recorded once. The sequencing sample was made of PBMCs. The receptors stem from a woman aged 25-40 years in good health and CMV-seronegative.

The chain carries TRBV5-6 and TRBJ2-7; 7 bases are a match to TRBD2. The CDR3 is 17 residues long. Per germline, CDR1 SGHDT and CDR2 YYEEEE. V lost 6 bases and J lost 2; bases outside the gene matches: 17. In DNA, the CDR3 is TGTGCCAGCACCTTACAACCCCAGGAGCGGGATCCCTACGAGCAGTACGTC. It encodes CASTLQPQERDPYEQYV.

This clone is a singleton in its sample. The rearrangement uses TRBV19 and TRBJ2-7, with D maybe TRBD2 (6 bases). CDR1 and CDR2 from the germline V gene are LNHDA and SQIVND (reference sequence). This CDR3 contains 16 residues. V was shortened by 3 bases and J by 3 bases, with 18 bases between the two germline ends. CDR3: CASSIFSGGPNYEQYF. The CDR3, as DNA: TGTGCCAGTAGTATTTTTAGCGGAGGACCTAACTACGAGCAGTACTTC.

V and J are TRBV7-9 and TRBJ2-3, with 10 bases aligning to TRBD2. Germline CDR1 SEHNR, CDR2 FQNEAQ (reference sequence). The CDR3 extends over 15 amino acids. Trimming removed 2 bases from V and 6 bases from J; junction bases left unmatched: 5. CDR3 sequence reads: CASSLSGRDIDTQYF. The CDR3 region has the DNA TGTGCCAGCAGCTTAAGCGGGAGGGATATTGATACGCAGTATTTT.

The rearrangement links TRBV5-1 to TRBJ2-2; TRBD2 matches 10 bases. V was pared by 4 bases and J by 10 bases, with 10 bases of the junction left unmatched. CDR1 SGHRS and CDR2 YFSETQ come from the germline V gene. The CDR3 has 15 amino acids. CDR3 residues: CASSPPLAGEKELFF. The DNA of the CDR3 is TGCGCCAGCAGCCCCCCCCTAGCGGGAGAGAAGGAGCTGTTTTTT.

The CDR3 loop is CASSLGPGQGSYEQYF. The CDR3 region has the DNA TGTGCCAGCAGCTTGGGCCCGGGACAGGGGTCCTACGAGCAGTACTTC. V usage is TRBV11-2 and J usage is TRBJ2-7; TRBD1 agrees at 10 bases. This CDR3 comprises 16 residues. J gave up 1 base and V 3 bases, and 6 bases lay outside the gene matches. Germline CDR1 is SGHAT and CDR2 is FQNNGV. The complete variable domain, with remaining parts taken from reference TRBV11-2 and TRBJ2-7, reads EAGVAQSPRYKIIEKRQSVAFWCNPISGHATLYWYQQILGQGPKLLIQFQNNGVVDDSQLPKDRFSAERLKGVDSTLKIQPAKLEDSAVYLCASSLGPGQGSYEQYFGPGTRLTVT.

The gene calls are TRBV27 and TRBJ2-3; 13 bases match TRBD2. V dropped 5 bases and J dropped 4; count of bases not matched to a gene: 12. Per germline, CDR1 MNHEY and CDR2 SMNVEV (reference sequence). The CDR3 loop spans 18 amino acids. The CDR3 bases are TGTGCCAGCAGTGCGACACTAGCGGGAGGGCCTAGGCCAGATACGCAGTATTTT. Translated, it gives CASSATLAGGPRPDTQYF.

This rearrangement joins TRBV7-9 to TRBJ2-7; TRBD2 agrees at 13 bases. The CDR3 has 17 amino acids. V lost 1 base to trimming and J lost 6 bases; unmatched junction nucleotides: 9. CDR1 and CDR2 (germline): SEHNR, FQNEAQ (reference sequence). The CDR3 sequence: CASSLEGTSGEGLEQYF. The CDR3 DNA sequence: TGTGCCAGCAGCTTAGAGGGGACTAGCGGGGAAGGGCTCGAGCAGTACTTC.

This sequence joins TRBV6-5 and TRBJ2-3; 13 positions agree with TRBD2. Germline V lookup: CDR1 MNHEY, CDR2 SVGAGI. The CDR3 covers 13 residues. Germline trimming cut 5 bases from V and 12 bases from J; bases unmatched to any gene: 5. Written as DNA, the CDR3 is TGTGCCAGCAGTACGGGACTAGCGGGAACCCAGTATTTT. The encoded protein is CASSTGLAGTQYF.

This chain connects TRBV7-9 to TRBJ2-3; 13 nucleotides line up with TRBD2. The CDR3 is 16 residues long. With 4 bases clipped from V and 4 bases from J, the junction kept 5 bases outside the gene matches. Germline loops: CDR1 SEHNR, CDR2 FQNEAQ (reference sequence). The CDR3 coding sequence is TGTGCCAGCAGCTCCGGACTAGCGGGAGCGGCAGATACGCAGTATTTT. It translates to CASSSGLAGAADTQYF.

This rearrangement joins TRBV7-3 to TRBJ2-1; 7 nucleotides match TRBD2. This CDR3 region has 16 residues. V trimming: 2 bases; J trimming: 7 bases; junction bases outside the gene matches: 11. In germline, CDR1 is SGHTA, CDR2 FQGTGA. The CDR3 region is CASSLGRVAGQNEQFF. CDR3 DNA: TGTGCCAGCAGCTTAGGGCGGGTAGCGGGCCAGAATGAGCAGTTCTTC.